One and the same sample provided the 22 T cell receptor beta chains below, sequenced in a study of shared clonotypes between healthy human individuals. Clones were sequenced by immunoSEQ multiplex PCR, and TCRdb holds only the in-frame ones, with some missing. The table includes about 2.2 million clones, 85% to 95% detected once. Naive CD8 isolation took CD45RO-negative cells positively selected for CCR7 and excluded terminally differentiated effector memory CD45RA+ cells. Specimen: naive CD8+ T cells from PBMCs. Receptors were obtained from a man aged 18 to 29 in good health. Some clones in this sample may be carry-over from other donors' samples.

The DNA of the CDR3 is TGCGCCAGCAGCAGCAACAGGGGAACTAACTATGGCTACACCTTC. Its translation is CASSSNRGTNYGYTF. The chain joins TRBV5-1 to TRBJ1-2; TRBD1 aligns across 7 bases. Losses at the gene ends were 4 bases for V and 0 bases for J; bases not matched to a gene: 6. There are 15 residues in the CDR3. CDR1 is SGHRS, CDR2 YFSETQ, per germline.

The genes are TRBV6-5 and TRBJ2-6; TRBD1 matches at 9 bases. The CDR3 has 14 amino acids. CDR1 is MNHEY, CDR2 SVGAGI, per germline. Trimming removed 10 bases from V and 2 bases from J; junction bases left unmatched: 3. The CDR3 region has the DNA TGTGCCACCAGGACAGGGGCTGGGGCCAACGTCCTGACTTTC. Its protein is CATRTGAGANVLTF.

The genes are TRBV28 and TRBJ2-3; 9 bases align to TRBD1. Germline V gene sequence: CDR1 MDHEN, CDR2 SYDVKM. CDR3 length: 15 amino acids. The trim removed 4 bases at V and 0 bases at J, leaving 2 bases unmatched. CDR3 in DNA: TGTGCCAGCAGTTCAGGGACAGGGAGCACAGATACGCAGTATTTT. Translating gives CASSSGTGSTDTQYF.

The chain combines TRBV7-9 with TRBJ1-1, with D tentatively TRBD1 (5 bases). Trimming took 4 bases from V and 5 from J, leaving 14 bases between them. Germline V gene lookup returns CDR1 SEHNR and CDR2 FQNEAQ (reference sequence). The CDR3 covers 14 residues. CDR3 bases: TGTGCCAGCAGCTACGCCCCTGGGGGAACTGAAGCTTTCTTT. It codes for CASSYAPGGTEAFF.

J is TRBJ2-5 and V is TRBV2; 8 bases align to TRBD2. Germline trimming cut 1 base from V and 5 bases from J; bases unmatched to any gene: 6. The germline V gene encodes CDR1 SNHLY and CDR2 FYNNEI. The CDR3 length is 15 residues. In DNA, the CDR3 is TGTGCCAGCAGTGAAGGAGCGGGGGCGGGTGAGACCCAGTACTTC. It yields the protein CASSEGAGAGETQYF.

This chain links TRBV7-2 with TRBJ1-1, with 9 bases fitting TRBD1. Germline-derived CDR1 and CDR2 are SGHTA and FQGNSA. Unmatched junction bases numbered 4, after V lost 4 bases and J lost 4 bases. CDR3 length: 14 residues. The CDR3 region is CASSSRDRATEAFF. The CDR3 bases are TGTGCCAGCAGCTCCCGGGACAGGGCCACTGAAGCTTTCTTT.

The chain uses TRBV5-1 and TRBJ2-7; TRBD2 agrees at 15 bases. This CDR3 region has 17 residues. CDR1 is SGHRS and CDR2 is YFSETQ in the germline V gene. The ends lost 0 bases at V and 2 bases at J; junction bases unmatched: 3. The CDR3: CASSLGTSGREAYEQYF. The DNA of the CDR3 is TGCGCCAGCAGCTTGGGGACTAGCGGGAGGGAGGCCTACGAGCAGTACTTC. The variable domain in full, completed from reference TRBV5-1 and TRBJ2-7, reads KAGVTQTPRYLIKTRGQQVTLSCSPISGHRSVSWYQQTPGQGLQFLFEYFSETQRNKGNFPGRFSGRQFSNSRSEMNVSTLELGDSALYLCASSLGTSGREAYEQYFGPGTRLTVT.

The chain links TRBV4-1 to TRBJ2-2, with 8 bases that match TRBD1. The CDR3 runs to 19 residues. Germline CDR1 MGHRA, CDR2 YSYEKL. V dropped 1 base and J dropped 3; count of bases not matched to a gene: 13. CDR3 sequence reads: CASSQVRLAQGAYTGELFF. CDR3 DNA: TGCGCCAGCAGCCAAGTGCGCCTCGCTCAGGGGGCGTACACCGGGGAGCTGTTTTTT.

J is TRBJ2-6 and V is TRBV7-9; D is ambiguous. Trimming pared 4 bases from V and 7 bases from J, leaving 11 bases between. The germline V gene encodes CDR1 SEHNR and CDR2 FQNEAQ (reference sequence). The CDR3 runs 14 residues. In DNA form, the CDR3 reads TGTGCCAGCAGCTCCCCCTTAAGAGCCAACGTCCTGACTTTC. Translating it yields CASSSPLRANVLTF.

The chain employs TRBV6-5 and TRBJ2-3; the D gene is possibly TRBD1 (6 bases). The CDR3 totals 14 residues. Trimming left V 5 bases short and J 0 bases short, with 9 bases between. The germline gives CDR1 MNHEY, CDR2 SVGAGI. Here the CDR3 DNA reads TGTGCCAGCAGTGGTCAGGGGAGCACAGATACGCAGTATTTT. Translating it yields CASSGQGSTDTQYF.

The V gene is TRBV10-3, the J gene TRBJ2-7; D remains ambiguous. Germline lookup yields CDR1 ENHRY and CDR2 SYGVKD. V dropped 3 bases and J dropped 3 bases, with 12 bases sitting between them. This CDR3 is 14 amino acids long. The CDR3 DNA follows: TGTGCCATCAGTGAAGGGAACAGACTCTACGAGCAGTACTTC. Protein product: CAISEGNRLYEQYF.

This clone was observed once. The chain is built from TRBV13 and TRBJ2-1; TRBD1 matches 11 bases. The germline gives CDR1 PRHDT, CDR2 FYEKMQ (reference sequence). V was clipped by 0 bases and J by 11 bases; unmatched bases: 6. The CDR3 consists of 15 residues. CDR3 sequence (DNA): TGTGCCAGCAGCTTAGGCCTGGACAGGGGGCATAAGCAGTTCTTC. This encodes CASSLGLDRGHKQFF. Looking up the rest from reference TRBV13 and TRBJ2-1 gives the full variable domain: AAGVIQSPRHLIKEKRETATLKCYPIPRHDTVYWYQQGPGQDPQFLISFYEKMQSDKGSIPDRFSAQQFSDYHSELNMSSLELGDSALYFCASSLGLDRGHKQFFGPGTRLTVL.

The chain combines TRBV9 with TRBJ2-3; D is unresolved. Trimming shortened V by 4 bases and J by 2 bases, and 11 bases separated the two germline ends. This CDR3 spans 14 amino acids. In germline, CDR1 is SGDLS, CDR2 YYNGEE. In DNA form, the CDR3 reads TGTGCCAGCAGCTCATCCCCCTCCACAGATACGCAGTATTTT. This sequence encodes CASSSSPSTDTQYF. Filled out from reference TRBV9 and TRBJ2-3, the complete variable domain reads DSGVTQTPKHLITATGQRVTLRCSPRSGDLSVYWYQQSLDQGLQFLIQYYNGEERAKGNILERFSAQQFPDLHSELNLSSLELGDSALYFCASSSSPSTDTQYFGPGTRLTVL.

In nucleotides, the CDR3 is TGTGCCAGCAGCTTATCCGGGAGCAACGAGCAGTACTTC. It translates to CASSLSGSNEQYF. The chain links TRBV7-6 to TRBJ2-7; D is perhaps TRBD2 (6 bases). This CDR3 has 13 residues. V shed 2 bases and J shed 5 bases, with 10 bases lying between them. Per the germline V gene, CDR1 is SGHVS and CDR2 is FNYEAQ.

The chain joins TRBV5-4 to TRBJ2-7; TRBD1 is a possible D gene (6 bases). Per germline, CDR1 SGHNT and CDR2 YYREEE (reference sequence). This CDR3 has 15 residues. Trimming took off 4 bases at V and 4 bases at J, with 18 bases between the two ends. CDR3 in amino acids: CASSLWTVRGYEQYF. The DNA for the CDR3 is TGTGCCAGCAGCCTCTGGACAGTGCGAGGGTACGAGCAGTACTTC.

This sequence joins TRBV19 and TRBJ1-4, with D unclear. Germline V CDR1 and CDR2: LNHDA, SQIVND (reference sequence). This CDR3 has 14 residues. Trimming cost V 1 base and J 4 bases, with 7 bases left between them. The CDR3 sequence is CASSIGQLNEKLFF. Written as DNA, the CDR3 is TGTGCCAGTAGTATAGGCCAGCTTAATGAAAAACTGTTTTTT.

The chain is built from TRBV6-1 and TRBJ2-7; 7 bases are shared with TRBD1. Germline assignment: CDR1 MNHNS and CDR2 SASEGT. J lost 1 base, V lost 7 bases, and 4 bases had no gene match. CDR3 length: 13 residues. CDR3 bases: TGTGCCAGCATCCCGACAGGGTCCTACGAGCAGTACTTC. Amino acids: CASIPTGSYEQYF.

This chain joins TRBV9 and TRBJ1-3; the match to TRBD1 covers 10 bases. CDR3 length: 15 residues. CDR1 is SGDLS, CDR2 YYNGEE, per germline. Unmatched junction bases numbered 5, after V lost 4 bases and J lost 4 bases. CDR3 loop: CASSQWTGGGNTIYF. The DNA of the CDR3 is TGTGCCAGCAGCCAATGGACAGGGGGAGGAAACACCATATATTTT. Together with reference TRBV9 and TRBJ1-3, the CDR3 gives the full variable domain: DSGVTQTPKHLITATGQRVTLRCSPRSGDLSVYWYQQSLDQGLQFLIQYYNGEERAKGNILERFSAQQFPDLHSELNLSSLELGDSALYFCASSQWTGGGNTIYFGEGSWLTVV.

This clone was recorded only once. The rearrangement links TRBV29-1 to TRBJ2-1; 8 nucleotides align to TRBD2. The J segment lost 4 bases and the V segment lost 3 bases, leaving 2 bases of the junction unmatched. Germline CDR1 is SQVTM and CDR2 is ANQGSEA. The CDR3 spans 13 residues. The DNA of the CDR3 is TGCAGCGTTGAGGCTAGCGGGTACAATGAGCAGTTCTTC. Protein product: CSVEASGYNEQFF.

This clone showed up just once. The CDR3 spells CASRKYNEQFF. The CDR3 DNA reads as TGTGCCAGCAGGAAGTACAATGAGCAGTTCTTC. The V gene is TRBV6-5, the J gene TRBJ2-1; D remains ambiguous. Looked up from germline, CDR1 is MNHEY and CDR2 is SVGAGI. V gave up 6 bases and J gave up 4 bases, with 4 bases separating them. The CDR3 contains 11 residues.

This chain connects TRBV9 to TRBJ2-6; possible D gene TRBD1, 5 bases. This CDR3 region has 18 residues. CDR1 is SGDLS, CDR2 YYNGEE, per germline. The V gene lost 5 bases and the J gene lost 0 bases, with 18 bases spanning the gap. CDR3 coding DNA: TGTGCCAGCAGGTCCCCGGTCAGGGTTCCCTCTGGGGCCAACGTCCTGACTTTC. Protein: CASRSPVRVPSGANVLTF.

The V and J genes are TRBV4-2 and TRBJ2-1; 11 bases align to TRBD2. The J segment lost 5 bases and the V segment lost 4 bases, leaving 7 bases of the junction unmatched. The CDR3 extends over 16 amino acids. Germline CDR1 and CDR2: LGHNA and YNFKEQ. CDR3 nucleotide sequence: TGTGCCAGCAGCCTATCTCTAGCGGGAGGCAACAATGAGCAGTTCTTC. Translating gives CASSLSLAGGNNEQFF.